A selection of T cell receptor beta chains follows, all from one sample in a study of cytomegalovirus exposure and HLA in healthy donors. TCRdb keeps only in-frame clones here, not all; method: immunoSEQ multiplex PCR. In the table there are approximately 170,000 clones, around 78% of which are singletons. Sequencing was carried out using PBMCs. The origin of the receptors is a man in his forties or fifties in good health and CMV-seronegative. CDR3s include the opening cysteine and the closing phenylalanine or tryptophan. D genes are given only for firm matches. Only some rows state a clone size, as once, few, many or a class for expanded clones.

>.|.|TRBV27|TRBJ2-3
TGTGCCAGCAGTCTAGTCCGGGGATCCACAGATACGCAGTATTTT
CASSLVRGSTDTQYF
>TRBD1|few|TRBV2|TRBJ1-1
TGTGCCAGCAGAGACAGGGTAGGGATGAACACTGAAGCTTTCTTT
CASRDRVGMNTEAFF
>.|.|TRBV2|TRBJ1-5
TGTGCCAGCAGGCTATGGGGGGAGCCCCAGCATTTT
CASRLWGEPQHF
>TRBD1|few|TRBV18|TRBJ2-7
TGTGCCAGCTCACCGGGACAGGGGCGAACCTACGAGCAGTACTTC
CASSPGQGRTYEQYF
>TRBD1|.|TRBV6-9|TRBJ2-7
TGTGCCAGCAGTTCCAACGGGACAGTGGACTCCTCCTCATGGGGCAGCTACGAGCAGTACTTC
CASSSNGTVDSSSWGSYEQYF
>.|.|TRBV7-2|TRBJ1-1
TGTGCCAGCAGCTTAGCAGGGGCTCGTAACACTGAAGCTTTCTTT
CASSLAGARNTEAFF
>TRBD2|.|TRBV6-1|TRBJ2-5
TGTGCCAGCAGGCGACTAGCGGGAGGGCAAGAGACCCAGTACTTC
CASRRLAGGQETQYF
>TRBD1|.|TRBV10-3|TRBJ1-1
TGTGCCATCAGTGGAACAGGGGACACTGAAGCTTTCTTT
CAISGTGDTEAFF
>.|.|TRBV11-2|TRBJ2-7
TGTGCCAGCAGCTTCTCCGAACTATACGAGCAGTACTTC
CASSFSELYEQYF
>.|.|TRBV19|TRBJ1-1
TGTGCCAGTAGTATACGGGAGAACACTGAAGCTTTCTTT
CASSIRENTEAFF
>TRBD2|.|TRBV7-3|TRBJ2-1
TGTGCCAACAGCTTCCTAGCGGGAGGAGTAAGCAATGAGCAGTTCTTC
CANSFLAGGVSNEQFF
>.|.|TRBV10-3|TRBJ2-1
TGTGCCATCAGTGAGTCGGGATTGCGGCGGGACGGGGAGCAGTTCTTC
CAISESGLRRDGEQFF
>TRBD2|.|TRBV5-1|TRBJ2-5
TGCGCCAGCAGCTTGGCACTGGCTAGCGGGAGGGCCGGAGAGACCCAGTACTTC
CASSLALASGRAGETQYF
>TRBD2|once|TRBV14|TRBJ2-3
TGTGCCAGCAGCCAAGAAGCGGGAGGGAGGGATACGCAGTATTTT
CASSQEAGGRDTQYF
>.|.|TRBV11-3|TRBJ1-1
TGTGCCAGCAGCTTAGATGCGGCCTTGAGGGGAGGAGACACTGAAGCTTTCTTT
CASSLDAALRGGDTEAFF
>TRBD1|once|TRBV10-3|TRBJ2-7
TGTGCCATCAGTGCCGGGACAGGGGGCTACGAGCAGTACTTC
CAISAGTGGYEQYF
>TRBD2|.|TRBV4-1|TRBJ2-3
TGCGCCAGCAGCCTCCCAACCGGGACTACCTTACACCCGAGCACAGATACGCAGTATTTT
CASSLPTGTTLHPSTDTQYF
>.|once|TRBV11-2|TRBJ1-1
TGTGCCAGCAGCTTGTTGGGGAGATTGGGGATGAACACTGAAGCTTTCTTT
CASSLLGRLGMNTEAFF
>TRBD1|.|TRBV7-9|TRBJ1-1
TGTGCCAGCAGCTTTCCCCGGGACAGGGTTGACACTGAAGCTTTCTTT
CASSFPRDRVDTEAFF
>TRBD1|.|TRBV7-2|TRBJ1-4
TGTGCCAGCAGCCCTCGACAGGGACGGGAAAAACTGTTTTTT
CASSPRQGREKLFF
>TRBD1|.|TRBV5-1|TRBJ2-1
TGCGCCAGCAGCTTGGCCGGGACAGGGATCTACAATGAGCAGTTCTTC
CASSLAGTGIYNEQFF
>.|.|TRBV5-1|TRBJ2-3
TGCGCCAGCAGCCAAAGCGGGCCTAGCACAGATACGCAGTATTTT
CASSQSGPSTDTQYF
>.|.|TRBV18|TRBJ1-1
TGTGCCAGCTCACCACCGACAGGAAGGAACACTGAAGCTTTCTTT
CASSPPTGRNTEAFF
>TRBD2|.|TRBV30|TRBJ2-1
TGTGCCTGGAGCCGGGCGCCCGGACTAGCGCTGGACAATGAGCAGTTCTTC
CAWSRAPGLALDNEQFF
>TRBD1|few|TRBV4-2|TRBJ2-7
TGTGCCAGCAGCCTTGGGGCGACAGGGGCCTACGAGCAGTACTTC
CASSLGATGAYEQYF
>.|.|TRBV7-2|TRBJ2-6
TGTGCCAGCAGCTCCTCCTCGGGCTCTGGGGCCAACGTCCTGACTTTC
CASSSSSGSGANVLTF
>TRBD2|few|TRBV7-9|TRBJ2-3
TGTGCCAGCAGCGGGGCGGGGGGCACAGATACGCAGTATTTT
CASSGAGGTDTQYF
>TRBD2|.|TRBV5-1|TRBJ2-7
TGCGCCAGCAGCGGGACTAGCGGGATCTACGAGCAGTACTTC
CASSGTSGIYEQYF
>.|once|TRBV4-1|TRBJ2-7
TGCGCCAGCAGCCAAGATCGGCAGGGCTCCTACGAGCAGTACTTC
CASSQDRQGSYEQYF
>.|.|TRBV5-1|TRBJ2-7
TGCGCCAGCAGCTTGACATACCTAGTCTACGAGCAGTACTTC
CASSLTYLVYEQYF
>TRBD2|.|TRBV5-1|TRBJ2-3
TGCGCCAGCAGCTTGGCGGGGCGGGAGGCGGGAGATACGCAGTATTTT
CASSLAGREAGDTQYF
>.|.|TRBV18|TRBJ1-1
TGTGCCAGCTCACCATCTCCGAACACTGAAGCTTTCTTT
CASSPSPNTEAFF
>.|.|TRBV27|TRBJ2-3
TGTGCCAGCAGTAGGTCGGGTCGCACAGATACGCAGTATTTT
CASSRSGRTDTQYF
>.|.|TRBV15|TRBJ1-5
TGTGCCACCAGAGCTGGACAACGCAATCAGCCCCAGCATTTT
CATRAGQRNQPQHF
>.|.|TRBV7-9|TRBJ2-1
TGTGCCAGCGGGGGTAGCGGAGTTAACAATGAGCAGTTCTTC
CASGGSGVNNEQFF
>TRBD2|.|TRBV29-1|TRBJ2-1
TGCAGCGCCGCCGGGACTAGCGGGAGGGCGGGTGATGAGCAGTTCTTC
CSAAGTSGRAGDEQFF
>TRBD2|.|TRBV6-5|TRBJ2-7
TGTGCCAGCAGTTACAGCGGGAGCTCCTACGAGCAGTACTTC
CASSYSGSSYEQYF
>TRBD1|.|TRBV15|TRBJ1-2
TGTGCCACCCTCCCCGGGACAGGAGAAGGCTACACCTTC
CATLPGTGEGYTF
>.|.|TRBV10-3|TRBJ1-2
TGTGCCATCAGGGACAGCAGAGGCGGAAACTATGGCTACACCTTC
CAIRDSRGGNYGYTF
>.|.|TRBV4-1|TRBJ2-1
TGCGCCAGCAGCTATCCAGCGGGTCTGAACAATGAGCAGTTCTTC
CASSYPAGLNNEQFF
>TRBD2|few|TRBV7-3|TRBJ2-3
TGTGCCAGCAGCTTAATGGGTAGCGGGAGATCGAGCACAGATACGCAGTATTTT
CASSLMGSGRSSTDTQYF
>TRBD1|.|TRBV5-4|TRBJ2-3
TGTGCCAGCAGCTCCCAGGGGGCCTCTCAGTATTTT
CASSSQGASQYF
>.|.|TRBV10-1|TRBJ2-7
TGCGCCAGCAGTGAGTCCCGGAGCTCGGAGCAGTACTTC
CASSESRSSEQYF
>.|.|TRBV28|TRBJ2-5
TGTGCCAGCAGTTCCCGGACAAGGGGCCTGGGGGAGACCCAGTACTTC
CASSSRTRGLGETQYF
>TRBD2|.|TRBV19|TRBJ2-3
TGTGCCAGTAGTATTTCGGGGGGGGATACGCAGTATTTT
CASSISGGDTQYF
>.|once|TRBV11-2|TRBJ1-6
TGTGCCAGCAGCCCGGGGGGGCGAACGAAGGCTTCACCCCTCCACTTT
CASSPGGRTKASPLHF
>TRBD1|.|TRBV28|TRBJ2-4
TGTGCCAGCAGTAGACAGGGTTCCAAAAACATTCAGTACTTC
CASSRQGSKNIQYF
>.|.|TRBV5-1|TRBJ2-7
TGCGCCAGCAGCTTGAGGAGCTCCTACGAGCAGTACTTC
CASSLRSSYEQYF
>.|.|TRBV2|TRBJ2-2
TGTGCCAGTGAGCCTAGCGAAATCGGGGAGCTGTTTTTT
CASEPSEIGELFF
>.|.|TRBV4-2|TRBJ2-3
TGTGCCAGCAGCCACGCGGAGGGTGGGGTCACAGATACGCAGTATTTT
CASSHAEGGVTDTQYF
>.|.|TRBV28|TRBJ1-2
TGTGCCAGCAAGCACCCTCCGGGATCCACATATGGGAATATCGGCTATGGCTACACCTTC
CASKHPPGSTYGNIGYGYTF
>.|.|TRBV7-9|TRBJ2-7
TGTTCCAGCAGCCCACAGCCAGCGGTCGAGCAGTACTTC
CSSSPQPAVEQYF
>TRBD2|once|TRBV28|TRBJ2-1
TGTGCCAGCACGGGGAGCGGGAGGCCCTCCTACAATGAGCAGTTCTTC
CASTGSGRPSYNEQFF